This passage covers 16 T cell receptor beta chains from one sample sequenced in a study of technical replicates of blood from several donors. TCRdb keeps only in-frame clones here, not all; method: immunoSEQ multiplex PCR. Found here are 65,000 to 80,000 clones, nearly 99% of them singletons; the top ten hold approximately 0.2%. The sample taken for sequencing was T cells isolated from PBMCs. These TCRs come from a human donor in good health.

The J gene is TRBJ2-2, the V gene TRBV7-8; 11 bases fit TRBD2. This CDR3 is 16 amino acids long. The germline CDR1 and CDR2 sequences are SGHVS and FQNEAQ. Germline trimming cut 7 bases from V and 5 bases from J; bases unmatched to any gene: 9. CDR3 coding DNA: TGTGCCAGCAACCTTAAACTAGCGGGAGTTACCGGGGAGCTGTTTTTT. Its translation is CASNLKLAGVTGELFF.

The chain carries TRBV7-9 and TRBJ2-7, with a possible D match to TRBD1 (6 bases). This CDR3 is 15 amino acids long. The germline V gene encodes CDR1 SEHNR and CDR2 FQNEAQ (reference sequence). The V end lost 5 bases, the J end lost 0 bases, and 14 bases lay between the germline ends. CDR3 sequence: CASSTYRESSYEQYF. CDR3 DNA: TGTGCCAGCAGCACCTACAGGGAGAGCTCCTACGAGCAGTACTTC. The entire variable domain, with the rest obtained from reference TRBV7-9 and TRBJ2-7, is as follows: DTGVSQNPRHKITKRGQNVTFRCDPISEHNRLYWYRQTLGQGPEFLTYFQNEAQLEKSRLLSDRFSAERPKGSFSTLEIQRTEQGDSAMYLCASSTYRESSYEQYFGPGTRLTVT.

This chain joins TRBV9 and TRBJ2-1; 7 bases are shared with TRBD2. Germline values: CDR1 SGDLS, CDR2 YYNGEE. The CDR3 sequence is 15 residues long. V lost 4 bases, J lost 9 bases, and 13 bases stayed unmatched. The CDR3 DNA reads TGTGCCAGCAGCCCAAGAGCGGGGACCTACGTTGAGCAGTTCTTC. This gives the protein CASSPRAGTYVEQFF.

This clone appeared a single time. The chain carries TRBV9 and TRBJ2-2, with 7 nucleotides matching TRBD1. This CDR3 spans 17 amino acids. CDR1 is SGDLS and CDR2 is YYNGEE in the germline V gene. J lost 4 bases, V lost 4 bases, and 13 bases had no gene match. CDR3 loop: CASSTGVQGIATGELFF. In nucleotides, the CDR3 is TGTGCCAGCAGCACAGGGGTACAGGGGATTGCCACCGGGGAGCTGTTTTTT.

J is TRBJ2-2 and V is TRBV9, with D possibly matching TRBD1 (6 bases). Germline lookup yields CDR1 SGDLS and CDR2 YYNGEE. Trimming removed 3 bases from V and 8 bases from J, with 8 bases in between. The CDR3 loop spans 12 amino acids. The CDR3 is CASSGGQGELFF. The CDR3 DNA is TGTGCCAGCAGCGGAGGACAGGGGGAGCTGTTTTTT.

This clone was seen just once. V is TRBV27 and J is TRBJ1-2; D is unresolved. Trimming removed 0 bases at V and 9 bases at J, with 11 bases between. The germline V gene has CDR1 MNHEY and CDR2 SMNVEV (reference sequence). The CDR3 length is 13 residues. CDR3 residues: CASSLSSFSSYTF. As DNA, the CDR3 is TGTGCCAGCAGTTTATCCTCCTTTAGCAGCTACACCTTC.

The V call is TRBV29-1, the J call TRBJ1-1; 7 nucleotides agree with TRBD1. V lost 3 bases to trimming and J lost 0 bases; unmatched junction nucleotides: 4. The germline gives CDR1 SQVTM, CDR2 ANQGSEA. The CDR3 runs 14 residues. DNA of the CDR3: TGCAGCGTTGAGGAGGGGGCCGTGAACACTGAAGCTTTCTTT. Its translation: CSVEEGAVNTEAFF.

The rearrangement links TRBV5-6 to TRBJ1-2; weak D call: TRBD1 (5 bases). CDR1 is SGHDT, CDR2 YYEEEE, per germline. Trimming removed 4 bases at V and 2 bases at J, with 6 bases between. The CDR3 loop spans 12 amino acids. CDR3 residues: CASSAGNYGYTF. The CDR3 nucleotides read TGTGCCAGCAGCGCAGGGAACTATGGCTACACCTTC.

The CDR3 DNA sequence: TGTGCCAGCAGCTTGGAAGGGGGGGACGGGACCCAGTACTTC. Its protein product is CASSLEGGDGTQYF. The rearrangement joins TRBV5-4 to TRBJ2-5, with a possible D match to TRBD2 (7 bases). Trimming cost V 0 bases and J 7 bases, with 13 bases left between them. This CDR3 comprises 14 residues. Per the germline V gene, CDR1 is SGHNT and CDR2 is YYREEE (reference sequence).

The chain joins TRBV6-4 to TRBJ2-3; 8 nucleotides align to TRBD2. V lost 3 bases to trimming and J lost 0 bases; unmatched junction nucleotides: 2. Germline CDR1 and CDR2: MRHNA and SNTAGT. The length of the CDR3 is 15 residues. The CDR3 loop is CASSDSGESTDTQYF. The CDR3 DNA is TGTGCCAGCAGTGATAGCGGGGAGAGCACAGATACGCAGTATTTT.

A single count supports this clone. The chain couples TRBV29-1 to TRBJ2-7, with a tentative D call TRBD1 (7 bases). Trimming removed 4 bases from V and 6 bases from J, with 16 bases in between. Germline V CDR1 and CDR2: SQVTM, ANQGSEA. The CDR3 has 13 residues. CDR3 protein: CSVVWVQGGEQYF. CDR3 DNA: TGCAGCGTTGTTTGGGTTCAGGGGGGCGAGCAGTACTTC.

The chain is built from TRBV10-1 and TRBJ2-3, with TRBD1 identical over 7 bases. Germline CDR1 reads WNHNN; CDR2 reads SYGVQD (reference sequence). J gave up 2 bases and V 11 bases, and 13 bases lay outside the gene matches. The CDR3 spans 15 residues. The CDR3 nucleotides are TGCGCCTCACGACAGGGTTGGGCCCACACAGATACGCAGTATTTT. Encoded protein: CASRQGWAHTDTQYF.

The chain employs TRBV28 and TRBJ2-2, with 7 positions matching TRBD1. CDR1 MDHEN and CDR2 SYDVKM come from the germline V gene. This CDR3 has 16 residues. The V gene end was trimmed by 6 bases and the J gene end by 7 bases; junction bases not matched to a gene: 14. Here the CDR3 DNA reads TGTGCCAGCAGCCTTTGGGCAGGGGGTAGGGTCGGGGAGCTGTTTTTT. It translates to CASSLWAGGRVGELFF.

The chain recombines TRBV27 with TRBJ1-5; no clear D gene. The V gene lost 4 bases and the J gene lost 5 bases, with 9 bases spanning the gap. The CDR3 has 13 amino acids. Germline values: CDR1 MNHEY, CDR2 SMNVEV (reference sequence). CDR3 nucleotide sequence: TGTGCCAGCAGTTCCGGAGTCCATCAGCCCCAGCATTTT. This codes for CASSSGVHQPQHF.

This chain joins TRBV6-5 and TRBJ2-6, with D unclear. Germline assignment: CDR1 MNHEY and CDR2 SVGAGI. V was clipped by 6 bases and J by 0 bases, with 6 bases between them. The CDR3 is 14 amino acids. CDR3 residues: CASRRSSGANVLTF. The CDR3 DNA follows: TGTGCCAGCAGGAGGAGCTCTGGGGCCAACGTCCTGACTTTC.

As concerns this clone: One end of the junction varies from germline; a read error may be responsible. The V call is TRBV5-6, the J call TRBJ1-2; maybe TRBD1 (5 bases). The CDR3 is made up of 11 amino acids. Germline V gives CDR1 SGHDT, CDR2 YYEEEE. CDR3 sequence reads: CASTWGGLAYF. Written as DNA, the CDR3 is TGTGCCAGCACCTGGGGGGGACTAGCCTACTTC.